This TCR beta chain was sequenced during a study of blood T cell repertoires in COVID-19 (TCRdb year 2020). Turning to the overall study: Collaborator samples came from the United States, Italy and Spain and covered acute and convalescent phases of COVID-19. Subjects who had been exposed to COVID-19, were actively infected with it, or had recovered from it provided the deeply sampled blood TCRbeta repertoires that made up the dataset. The prospective study material was composed of cDNA or gDNA derived from T cells, B-cell-depleted T cells, or PBMCs. Samples were obtained from the ongoing ImmuneRACE study (first 160 participants) and from over 1,000 subjects provided by 6 global collaborators. Nearly every sample came with metadata listing a de-identified subject ID, COVID-19 status, age in years and sex. HLA class I and class II types, where available, came from metadata supplied by the sample provider rather than from assay-based typing. The repertoires were released in a freely available public database meant as a resource for research on the immune response to SARS-CoV-2.

In the case of this clone: The antigen this receptor binds is unknown. Per-base qualities were not stored, and no clone one base away is much larger.

From the cysteine through the phenylalanine, the CDR3 covers 12 amino acids. Solely the CDR3 DNA is kept, with 36 bases framed from the first base. Trimming at the junction amounts to 7 bases on V and 2 bases on J, and the germline ends lie 9 bases apart. Overall study results and their limits: The quantity of clinical and demographic metadata differed by source and by participant and was supplied without curation.

TCRbeta CDR3 regions were amplified from genomic DNA using the immunoSEQ Assay, a bias-controlled multiplex PCR. The authors processed their data as follows. Within the assay, amplification of reference gene primers was used to estimate how many nucleated cells each sample contained. Sequence reads were collapsed and filtered to measure the absolute abundance of every unique TCRbeta CDR3 rearrangement. For each sample, productive Simpson clonality was calculated as the square root of Simpson's diversity index over productive rearrangements. In TCRdb, the immuneACCESS table is reduced to in-frame sequences with V and J assigned. These tables do not hold every clone; where another copy was compared, an unresolved V gene accounts for under half, and the others remain unexplained. Clone size and V and J calls were adopted from that table, with D and trimming inferred from the DNA. This sample lists about 260,000 clones; more than 85% were detected once. Roughly 5% of the sample is held by the ten biggest clonotypes.

In Seattle, one collaborating source enrolled patients while the infection was active and tracked those patients longitudinally over the course of disease. Each collaborating institution followed its own protocols to collect whole blood in K2EDTA tubes. For TCRbeta analysis, collaborator samples were shipped as frozen whole blood, as isolated PBMCs, or as DNA extracted from either sample type. The sequencing sample was made of peripheral blood. The sequence links TRBV12-3 or TRBV12-4 to TRBJ2-7, with TRBD2 as a weak D call on 5 bases. The source is a woman aged 55-69 years with COVID-19, enrolled during active disease. The CDR3 has the sequence CASTAAAYEQYF. The nucleotide sequence reads TGTGCCAGCACAGCGGCTGCCTACGAGCAGTACTTC.